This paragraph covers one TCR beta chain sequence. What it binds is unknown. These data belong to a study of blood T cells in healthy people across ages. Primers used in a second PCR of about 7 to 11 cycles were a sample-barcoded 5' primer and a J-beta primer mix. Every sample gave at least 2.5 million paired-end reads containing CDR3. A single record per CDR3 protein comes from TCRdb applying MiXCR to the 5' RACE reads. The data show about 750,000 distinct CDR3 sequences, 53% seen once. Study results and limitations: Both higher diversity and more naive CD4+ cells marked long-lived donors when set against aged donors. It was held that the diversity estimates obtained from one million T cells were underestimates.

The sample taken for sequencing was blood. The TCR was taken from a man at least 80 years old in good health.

This CDR3 reads CASSPLRLVNNEQFF. The CDR3 DNA follows: TGTGCCAGCAGCCCACTGCGATTGGTAAACAATGAGCAGTTCTTC. The chain couples TRBV3-1 to TRBJ2-1; D gene unclear. The CDR3 is 15 amino acids. V was trimmed by 4 bases and J by 5 bases, leaving 15 bases between them. Germline V gene data show CDR1 as LGHDT and CDR2 as YNNKEL (reference sequence).